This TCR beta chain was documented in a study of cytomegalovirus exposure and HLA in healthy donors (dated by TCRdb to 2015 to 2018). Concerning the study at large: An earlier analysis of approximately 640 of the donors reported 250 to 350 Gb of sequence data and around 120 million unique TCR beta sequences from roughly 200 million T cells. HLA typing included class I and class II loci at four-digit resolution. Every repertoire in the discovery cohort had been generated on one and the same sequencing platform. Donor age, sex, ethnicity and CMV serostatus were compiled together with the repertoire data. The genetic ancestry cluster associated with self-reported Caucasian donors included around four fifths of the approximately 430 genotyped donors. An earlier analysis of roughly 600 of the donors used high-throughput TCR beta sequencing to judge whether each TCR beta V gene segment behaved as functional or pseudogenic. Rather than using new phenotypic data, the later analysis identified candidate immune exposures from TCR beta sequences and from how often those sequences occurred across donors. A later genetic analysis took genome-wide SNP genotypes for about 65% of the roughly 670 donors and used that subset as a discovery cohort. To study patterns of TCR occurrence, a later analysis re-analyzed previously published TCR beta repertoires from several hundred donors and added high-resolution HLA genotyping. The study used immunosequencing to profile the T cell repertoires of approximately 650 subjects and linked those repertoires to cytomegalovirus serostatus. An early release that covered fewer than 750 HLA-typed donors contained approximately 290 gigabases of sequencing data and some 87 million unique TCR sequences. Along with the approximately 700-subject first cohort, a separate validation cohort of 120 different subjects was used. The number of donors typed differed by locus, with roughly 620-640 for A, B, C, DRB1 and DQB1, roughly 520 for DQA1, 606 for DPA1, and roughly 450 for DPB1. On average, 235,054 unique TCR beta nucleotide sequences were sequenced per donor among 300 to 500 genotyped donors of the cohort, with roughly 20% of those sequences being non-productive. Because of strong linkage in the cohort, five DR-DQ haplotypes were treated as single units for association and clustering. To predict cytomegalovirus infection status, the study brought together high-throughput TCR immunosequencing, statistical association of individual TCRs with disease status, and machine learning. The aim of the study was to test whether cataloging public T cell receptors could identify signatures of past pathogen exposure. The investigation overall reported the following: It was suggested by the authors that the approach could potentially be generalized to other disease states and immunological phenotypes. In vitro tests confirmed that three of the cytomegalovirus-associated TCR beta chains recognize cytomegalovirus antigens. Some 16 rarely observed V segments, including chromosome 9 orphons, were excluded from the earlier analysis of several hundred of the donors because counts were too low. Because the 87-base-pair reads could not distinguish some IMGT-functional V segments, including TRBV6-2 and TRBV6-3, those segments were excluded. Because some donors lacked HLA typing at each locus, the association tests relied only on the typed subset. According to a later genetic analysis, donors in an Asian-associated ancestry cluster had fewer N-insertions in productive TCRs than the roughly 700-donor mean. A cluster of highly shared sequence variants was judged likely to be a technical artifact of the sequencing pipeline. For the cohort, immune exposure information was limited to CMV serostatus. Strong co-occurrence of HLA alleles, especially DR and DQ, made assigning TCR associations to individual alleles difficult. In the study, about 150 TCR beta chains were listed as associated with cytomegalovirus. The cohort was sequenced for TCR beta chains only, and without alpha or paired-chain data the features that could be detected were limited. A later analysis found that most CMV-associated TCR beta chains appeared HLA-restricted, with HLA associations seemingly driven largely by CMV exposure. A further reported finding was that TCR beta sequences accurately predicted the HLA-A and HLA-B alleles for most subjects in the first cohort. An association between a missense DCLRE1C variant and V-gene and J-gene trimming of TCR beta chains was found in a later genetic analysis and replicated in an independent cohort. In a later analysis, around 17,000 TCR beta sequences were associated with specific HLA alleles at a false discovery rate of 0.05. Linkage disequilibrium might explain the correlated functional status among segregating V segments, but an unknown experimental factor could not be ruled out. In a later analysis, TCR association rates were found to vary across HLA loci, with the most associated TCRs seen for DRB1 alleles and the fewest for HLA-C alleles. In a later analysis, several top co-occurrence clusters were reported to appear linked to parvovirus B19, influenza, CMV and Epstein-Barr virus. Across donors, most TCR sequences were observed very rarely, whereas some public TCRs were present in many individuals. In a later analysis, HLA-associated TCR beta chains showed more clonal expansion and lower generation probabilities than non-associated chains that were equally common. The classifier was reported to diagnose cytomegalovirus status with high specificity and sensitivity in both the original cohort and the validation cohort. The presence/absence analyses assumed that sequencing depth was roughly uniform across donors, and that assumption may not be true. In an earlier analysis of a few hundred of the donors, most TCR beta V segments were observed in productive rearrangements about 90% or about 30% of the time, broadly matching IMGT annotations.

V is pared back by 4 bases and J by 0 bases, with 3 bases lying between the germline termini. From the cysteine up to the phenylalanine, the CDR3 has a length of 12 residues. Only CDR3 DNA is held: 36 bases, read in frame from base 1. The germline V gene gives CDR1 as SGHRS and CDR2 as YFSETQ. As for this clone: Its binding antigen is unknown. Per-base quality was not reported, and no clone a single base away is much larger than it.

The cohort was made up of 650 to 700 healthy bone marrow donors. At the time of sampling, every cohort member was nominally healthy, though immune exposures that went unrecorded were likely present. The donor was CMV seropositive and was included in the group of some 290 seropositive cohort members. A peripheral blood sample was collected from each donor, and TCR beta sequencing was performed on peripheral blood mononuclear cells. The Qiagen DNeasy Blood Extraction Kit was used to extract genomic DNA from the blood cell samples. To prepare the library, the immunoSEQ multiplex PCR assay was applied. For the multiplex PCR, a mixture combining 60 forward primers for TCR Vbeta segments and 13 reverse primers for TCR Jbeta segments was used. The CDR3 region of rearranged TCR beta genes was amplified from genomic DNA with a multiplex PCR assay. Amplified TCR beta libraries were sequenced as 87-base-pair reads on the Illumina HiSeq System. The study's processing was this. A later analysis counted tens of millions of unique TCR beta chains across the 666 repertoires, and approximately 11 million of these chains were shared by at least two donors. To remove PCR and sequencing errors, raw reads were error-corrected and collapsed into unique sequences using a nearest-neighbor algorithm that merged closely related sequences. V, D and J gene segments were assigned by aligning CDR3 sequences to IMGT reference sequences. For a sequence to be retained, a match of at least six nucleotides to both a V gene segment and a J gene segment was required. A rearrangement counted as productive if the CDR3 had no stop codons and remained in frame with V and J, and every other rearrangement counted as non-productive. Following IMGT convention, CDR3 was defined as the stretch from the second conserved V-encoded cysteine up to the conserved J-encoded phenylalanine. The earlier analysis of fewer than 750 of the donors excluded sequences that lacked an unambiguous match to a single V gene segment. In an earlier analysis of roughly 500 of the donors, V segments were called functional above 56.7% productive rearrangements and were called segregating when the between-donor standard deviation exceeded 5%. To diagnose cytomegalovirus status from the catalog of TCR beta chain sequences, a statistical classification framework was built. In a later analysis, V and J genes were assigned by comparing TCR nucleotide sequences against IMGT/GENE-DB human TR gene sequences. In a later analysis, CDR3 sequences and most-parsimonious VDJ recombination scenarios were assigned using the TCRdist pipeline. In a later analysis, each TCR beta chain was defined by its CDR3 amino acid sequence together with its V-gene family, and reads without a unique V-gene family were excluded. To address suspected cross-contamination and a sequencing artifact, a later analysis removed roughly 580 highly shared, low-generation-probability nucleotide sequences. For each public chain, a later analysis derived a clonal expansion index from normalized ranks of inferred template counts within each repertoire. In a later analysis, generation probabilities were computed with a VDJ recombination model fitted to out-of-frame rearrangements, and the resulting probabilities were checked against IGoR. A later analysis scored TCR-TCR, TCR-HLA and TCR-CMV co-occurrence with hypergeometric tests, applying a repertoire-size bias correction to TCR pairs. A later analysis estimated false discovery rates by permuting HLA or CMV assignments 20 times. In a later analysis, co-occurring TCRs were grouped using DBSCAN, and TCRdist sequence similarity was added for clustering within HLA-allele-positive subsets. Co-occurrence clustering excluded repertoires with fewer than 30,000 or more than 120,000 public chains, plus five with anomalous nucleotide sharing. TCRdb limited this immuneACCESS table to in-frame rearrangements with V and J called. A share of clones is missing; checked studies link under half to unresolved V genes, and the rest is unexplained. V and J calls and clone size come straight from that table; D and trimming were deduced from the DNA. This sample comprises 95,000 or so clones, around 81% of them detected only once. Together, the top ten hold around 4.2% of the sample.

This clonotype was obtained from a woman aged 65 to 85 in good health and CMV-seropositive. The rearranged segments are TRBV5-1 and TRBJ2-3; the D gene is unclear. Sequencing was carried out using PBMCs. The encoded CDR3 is CASSLSTDTQYF. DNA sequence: TGCGCCAGCAGCCTTAGCACAGATACGCAGTATTTT. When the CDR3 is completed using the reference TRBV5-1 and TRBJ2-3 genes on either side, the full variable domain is KAGVTQTPRYLIKTRGQQVTLSCSPISGHRSVSWYQQTPGQGLQFLFEYFSETQRNKGNFPGRFSGRQFSNSRSEMNVSTLELGDSALYLCASSLSTDTQYFGPGTRLTVL.